The source of this T cell receptor (beta chain) is a study of beta chain features in type 1 diabetes (dated by TCRdb to the late 2010s). For context, the study as a whole: Mean age, gender distribution, total cell number and subset yield were not different between patients and healthy donors. Across all samples, 90 million to 130 million sorted cells were examined, and cell number per subset correlated strongly with RNA yield. In the study, recently diagnosed type 1 diabetes patients and matched healthy donors were compared on the TCRB repertoires of their sorted circulating CD4+ T cell subsets. Regulatory and stem cell-like memory subsets were isolated from only 8 patients and roughly 8 healthy donors, whereas naive and central memory subsets came from all 30 or so donors.

The entire amount of isolated RNA was reverse transcribed using the High Capacity cDNA Reverse Transcription Kit, so the sequenced TCRB transcripts were expressed ones. Deep immunoSEQ sequencing was applied to naive, central memory and regulatory T cell samples, giving an average of about 3.7 million total reads per sample. After sorted cells were lysed in RLT buffer, RNA was extracted with DNase-treated RNeasy Micro or Mini kits, with the choice depending on cell number. To prevent cross-contamination, every cell subset was processed on its own, while patient and healthy donor samples were processed together. TCRB sequences were amplified from cDNA with the immunoSEQ multiplex PCR, producing 87-bp fragments spanning the CDR3 region. Sequencing of the amplicons was performed on the Illumina HiSeq platform. The original pipeline was this. PCR bias was computationally corrected using synthetic template baselines, reads within Hamming distance 2 were collapsed, and singletons that could not be merged were discarded. Reads were aligned against IMGT to assign V, D and J genes, CDR3 length and insertions or deletions at six rearrangement sites. Within each subset, clonotype counts were normalized to the number of sorted cells before true diversity and Gini coefficients were calculated with the tcR R package. The overlap coefficient, calculated on TCRB nucleotide sequences, was used to quantify repertoire sharing. Out-of-frame TCRB sequences from naive cells were analyzed as a proxy for the pre-selection repertoire. In its TCRdb copy, this immuneACCESS table keeps in-frame sequences only and misses some clones. Where compared with another copy, unresolved V genes explain less than half of these, and the others have no known cause. Clone size and V and J calls were adopted from that table, with D and trimming inferred from the DNA. The sample data list 400,000 or so clones, and roughly 13% of these were observed just once. Of the sample, about 0.01% is held by the ten largest clones.

The CDR3 covers 15 residues, taking in both the cysteine and the phenylalanine. Kept here is only the CDR3 DNA, which spans 45 bases and is read in frame from base 1. V is cut by 3 bases and J by 4 bases, and the space between the germline ends is 14 bases. The germline V gene (reference sequence) sets CDR1 to SEHNR and CDR2 to FQNEAQ. Each donor gave one peripheral blood draw, averaging about 100 mL, which was collected into heparinised tubes. Using a panel that included CD45RO, CCR7, CD25, CD127, CD95 and CD27, naive, central memory, regulatory and stem cell-like memory CD4+ T cells were sorted on a BD FACSAria II. A purity above 95% was achieved for all sorted populations. PBMCs were isolated right away by Lymphoprep density gradient centrifugation and were stained directly, without culture. So that batch effects would be minimized, each experiment stained and sorted samples in pairs, pairing one healthy donor with one patient.

This clone was observed a few times. What antigen it recognizes has not been identified. No qualities accompany the bases; no much larger clone lies one base away. General conclusions and limits of the study: Naive, central memory and regulatory TCRB repertoires appeared to be more alike among patients than among healthy donors. Shorter templates might have been favored by PCR, but patient and control samples were amplified and corrected together, so both groups would have been affected equally by any skew. Because small numbers of individuals were included in the HLA sub-analyses, any influence of HLA type on TCRB rearrangement was left unresolved. At VDJ recombination sites, type 1 diabetes patients had fewer insertions and more deleted nucleotides, which implies abnormalities in thymic rearrangement. A moderate but significant shortening of TCRB CDR3 length was observed in type 1 diabetes patients in all four CD4+ subsets. Because cDNA rather than genomic DNA was sequenced, highly expressing activated cells could have been over-represented, although no difference in activation and CD3 levels was found between groups.

The material sequenced was naive CD4+ T cells from blood. What this sample's cell subset or site label stands for: true naive CD4+ T cells. The sequence was obtained from a woman between 18 and 29 years old with type 1 diabetes. The receptor chain draws on TRBV7-9 and TRBJ2-3, with TRBD2 as a weak D call on 5 bases. The CDR3 is CASSFGGPRADTQYF. Here is the DNA: TGTGCCAGCAGCTTCGGTGGCCCGAGGGCAGATACGCAGTATTTT.